The T cell receptor beta chain under discussion was sequenced for a study of circulating CD8 cells and anti-PD-1 response in melanoma. About the study: Complete or partial response defined responders; stable or progressive disease, non-responders.

Each library started from 15 ng of total RNA using the QIAseq Immune Repertoire TCR panel. Each CDR3 protein is one row after TCRdb ran MiXCR on the reads. This sample has some 300 distinct CDR3 sequences; 8.2% occur once, and the top ten carry roughly 35%. Points from the study as a whole: TIGIT repertoires were least diverse, DNEG repertoires most diverse. At M1, fewer than 8% of TRB clonotypes appeared in multiple subsets. Experiments were generally run without replicates.

The CDR3 runs 16 residues. The V gene's germline CDR1 is DFQATT and CDR2 SNEGSKA (reference sequence). Four subsets defined by PD-1 and/or TIGIT were sorted from live CD3+CD8+TCRalphabeta+ cells. Points on this clonotype: The target antigen is unknown. This CDR3 fails to terminate in the conserved phenylalanine or tryptophan, so it likely reflects a read error.

Source: CD8+ T cells from PBMCs, taken at baseline or after one month of anti-PD-1 therapy (not recorded which). This TCR came from a human donor with melanoma. V usage is TRBV20-1 and J usage is TRBJ2-1; 8 nucleotides match TRBD1. This CDR3 is CSARPRQGSSYNEQFC. CDR3 sequence (DNA): TGCAGCGCTAGACCCCGACAGGGGAGCTCCTACAATGAGCAGTTCTGC.